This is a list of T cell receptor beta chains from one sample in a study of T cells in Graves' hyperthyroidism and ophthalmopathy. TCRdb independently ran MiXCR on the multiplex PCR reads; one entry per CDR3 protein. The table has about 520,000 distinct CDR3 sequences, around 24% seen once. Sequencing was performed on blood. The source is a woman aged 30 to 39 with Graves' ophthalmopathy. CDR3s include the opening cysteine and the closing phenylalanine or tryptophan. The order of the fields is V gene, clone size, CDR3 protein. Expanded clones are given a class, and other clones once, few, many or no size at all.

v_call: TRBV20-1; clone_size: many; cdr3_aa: CSARHGPTKGTQYF
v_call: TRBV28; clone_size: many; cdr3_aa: CASSLMGQAAYEQYF
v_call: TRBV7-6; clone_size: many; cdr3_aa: CASSLYPSTDSNQPQHF
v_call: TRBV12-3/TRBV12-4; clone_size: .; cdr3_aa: CASSRPGLAGPRGTQYF
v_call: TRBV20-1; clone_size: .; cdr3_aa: CSATAGGTYSNQPQHF
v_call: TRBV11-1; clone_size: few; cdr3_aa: CASSSWQGDITANYGYTF
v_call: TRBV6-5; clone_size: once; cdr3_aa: CASSSQLPGESFF
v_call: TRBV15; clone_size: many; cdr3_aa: CATSRDQWQPQHF
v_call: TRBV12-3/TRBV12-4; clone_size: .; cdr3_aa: CASSSHLGPQHF
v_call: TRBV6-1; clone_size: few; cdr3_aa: CASRMDRGPYNSPLHF
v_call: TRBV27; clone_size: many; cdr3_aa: CASSLVPLHGNTIYF
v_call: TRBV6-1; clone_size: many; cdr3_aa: CASSEGRLSYEQYF
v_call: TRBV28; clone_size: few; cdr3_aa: CASTWVMTNYGYTF
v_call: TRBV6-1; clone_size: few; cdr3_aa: CASSEGQVYNSPLHF
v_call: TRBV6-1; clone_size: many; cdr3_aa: CASSAYRDRAYEQYF
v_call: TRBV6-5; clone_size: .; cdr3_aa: CASSYQTVQNTEAFF
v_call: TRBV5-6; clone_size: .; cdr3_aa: CASSLTAFSSYEQYF
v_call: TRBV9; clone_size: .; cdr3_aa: CASSEHALGELFF
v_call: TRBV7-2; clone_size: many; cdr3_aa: CASSSQSNYGYTF
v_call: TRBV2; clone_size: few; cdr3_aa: CASRHSQGNQETQYF
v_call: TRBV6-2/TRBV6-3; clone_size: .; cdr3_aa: CASSERGYGDTF
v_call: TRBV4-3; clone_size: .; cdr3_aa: CASSPNRRTGSNEQYF
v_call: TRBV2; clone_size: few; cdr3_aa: CASQRQEPYEQYF
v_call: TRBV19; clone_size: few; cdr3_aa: CASSIQWGTEAFF
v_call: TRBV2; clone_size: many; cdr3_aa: CASSSGWYTEAFF
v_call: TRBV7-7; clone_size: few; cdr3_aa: CASSLQGSFDEQFF
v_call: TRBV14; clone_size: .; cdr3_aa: CASSQDRSRVSTQYF
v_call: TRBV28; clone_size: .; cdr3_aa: CASSPTLAGAGKTQYF
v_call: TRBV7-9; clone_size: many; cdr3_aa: CASSLGQLYEAFF
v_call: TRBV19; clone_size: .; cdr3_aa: CASSIRAGSRQNQPQHF
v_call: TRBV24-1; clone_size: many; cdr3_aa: CATSDSGYYQPQHF
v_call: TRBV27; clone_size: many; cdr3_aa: CASSDRGYYGYTF
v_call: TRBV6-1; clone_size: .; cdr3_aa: CVSSSDSTYEQYF
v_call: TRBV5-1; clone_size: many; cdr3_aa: CASSLDLATEAFF
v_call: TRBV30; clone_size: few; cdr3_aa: CAWSLGQLNTEAFF
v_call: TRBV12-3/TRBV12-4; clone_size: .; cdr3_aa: CASSLRSGHARETQYF
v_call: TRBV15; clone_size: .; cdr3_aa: CATSRADRYYDQYF
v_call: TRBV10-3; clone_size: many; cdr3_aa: CAISESGGQNTEAFF
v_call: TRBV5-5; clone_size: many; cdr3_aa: CASSSGGLEQYF
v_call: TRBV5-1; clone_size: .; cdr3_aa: CASSLQGTNEQYF
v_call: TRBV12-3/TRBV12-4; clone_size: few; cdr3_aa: CASSLGAGGEETQYF
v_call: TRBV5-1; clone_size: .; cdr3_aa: CASSQTPGTSGTSNYEQYF
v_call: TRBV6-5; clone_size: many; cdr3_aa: CASSNGQIYGYTF
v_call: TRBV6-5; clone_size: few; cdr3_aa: CASSLGTPATEAFF
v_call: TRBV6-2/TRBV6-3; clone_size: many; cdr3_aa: CASKADRASSGNTIYF
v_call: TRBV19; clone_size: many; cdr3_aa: CASSGRDSSYEQYF
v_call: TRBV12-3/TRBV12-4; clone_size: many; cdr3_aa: CASSFFSGRNQPQHF
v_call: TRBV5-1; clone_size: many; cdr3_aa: CASSSGTGKLAQYF
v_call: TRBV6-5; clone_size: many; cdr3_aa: CASSYRRGSETQYF
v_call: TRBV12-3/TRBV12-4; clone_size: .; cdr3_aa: CASSLAQGLGEAFF
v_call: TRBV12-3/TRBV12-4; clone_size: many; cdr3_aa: CASSSARDPVGGGDF
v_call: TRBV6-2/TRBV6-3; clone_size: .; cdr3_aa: CASSWDGDTNYEQYF
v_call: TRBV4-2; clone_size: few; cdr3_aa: CASSQATGLGTGELFF
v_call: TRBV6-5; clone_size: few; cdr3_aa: CAGSYGSDSGNTIYF
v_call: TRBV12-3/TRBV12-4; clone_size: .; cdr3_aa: CASSLRDKTHEQYF
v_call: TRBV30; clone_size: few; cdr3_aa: CAWSRHRTLVNTGELFF
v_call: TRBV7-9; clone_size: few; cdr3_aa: CASSPFGPSAGELFF
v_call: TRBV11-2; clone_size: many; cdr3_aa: CASSLDAAAGNTIYF
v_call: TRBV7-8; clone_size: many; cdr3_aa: CASSRDRGRWGNTIYF
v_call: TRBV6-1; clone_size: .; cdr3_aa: CASSQLGQLAKNIQYF